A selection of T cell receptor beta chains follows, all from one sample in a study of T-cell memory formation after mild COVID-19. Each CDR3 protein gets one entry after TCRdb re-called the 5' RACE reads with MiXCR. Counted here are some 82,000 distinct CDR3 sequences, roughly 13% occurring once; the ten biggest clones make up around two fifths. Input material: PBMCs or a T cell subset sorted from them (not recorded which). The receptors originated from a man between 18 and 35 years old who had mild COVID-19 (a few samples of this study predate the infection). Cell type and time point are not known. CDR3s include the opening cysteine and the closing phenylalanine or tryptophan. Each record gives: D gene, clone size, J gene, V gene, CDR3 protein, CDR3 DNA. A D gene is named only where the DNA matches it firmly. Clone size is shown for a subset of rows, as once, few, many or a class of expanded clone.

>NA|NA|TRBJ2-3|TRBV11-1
CASLSSRGDTQYF
TGTGCCAGCTTATCCTCCAGGGGAGATACGCAGTATTTT
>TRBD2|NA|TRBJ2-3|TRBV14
CASSQLAGAGDTQYF
TGTGCCAGCAGCCAACTAGCGGGAGCCGGGGATACGCAGTATTTT
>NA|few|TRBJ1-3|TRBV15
CATSRTFDSGNTIYF
TGTGCCACCAGCAGGACTTTTGACTCTGGAAACACCATATATTTT
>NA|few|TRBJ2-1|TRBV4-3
CASSLRGGNEQFF
TGCGCCAGCAGCCTTCGAGGGGGGAATGAGCAGTTCTTC
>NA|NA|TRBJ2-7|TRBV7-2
CASSLGRQEYEQYF
TGTGCCAGCAGCTTAGGGAGACAGGAGTACGAGCAGTACTTC
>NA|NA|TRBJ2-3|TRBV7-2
CASSYPTTFPDTQYF
TGTGCCAGCAGCTATCCGACTACTTTCCCAGATACGCAGTATTTT
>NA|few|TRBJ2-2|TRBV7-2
CASSFDGNTGELFF
TGTGCCAGCAGCTTTGACGGGAACACCGGGGAGCTGTTTTTT
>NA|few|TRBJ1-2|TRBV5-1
CASDTGGLYGYTF
TGCGCCAGCGACACCGGGGGTCTCTATGGCTACACCTTC
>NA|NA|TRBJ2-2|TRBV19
CASSIAVTGELFF
TGTGCCAGTAGTATAGCGGTCACAGGGGAGCTGTTTTTT
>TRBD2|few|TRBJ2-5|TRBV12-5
CASGLDRLAGGQETQYF
TGTGCTAGTGGTTTGGACCGACTAGCGGGGGGCCAAGAGACCCAGTACTTC
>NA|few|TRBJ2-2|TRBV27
CASSIRRGTTGELFF
TGTGCCAGCAGCATTCGCAGGGGCACCACCGGGGAGCTGTTTTTT
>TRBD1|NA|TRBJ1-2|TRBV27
CASIGQGAQGYTF
TGTGCCAGTATCGGACAGGGGGCGCAAGGCTACACCTTC
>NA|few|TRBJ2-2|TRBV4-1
CASSPVARDDTGELFF
TGCGCCAGCAGCCCCGTCGCGAGAGATGACACCGGGGAGCTGTTTTTT